A single sample gave rise to the 29 T cell receptor beta chains below, sequenced in a study of shared clonotypes between healthy human individuals (dated by TCRdb to about 2020). Library prep was done by the immunoSEQ multiplex PCR assay. This is the immuneACCESS table as TCRdb keeps it, with only in-frame sequences that have V and J called. A part of the clones is gone; compared with another copy, unresolved V genes explain less than half, and the rest is unexplained. This sample is represented by about 2.2 million clones; about 92% of them were singletons. The ten largest clones capture under 2% of the sample. CD8 naive samples were obtained by positive selection for CCR7 among CD45RO-negative cells, yielding a CD45RA+CCR7+ population from which TemRA cells were excluded. The material sequenced was naive CD8+ T cells from PBMCs. This specimen's cell subset or site label, per the study, means: CD45RA+CCR7+. The receptors derive from a man younger than 30 in good health. Some clones in this sample may be carry-over from other donors' samples.

The genes are TRBV4-3 and TRBJ2-2; 7 bases are shared with TRBD2. CDR1 is LGHNA, CDR2 YSLEER, per germline. The CDR3 sequence is 16 residues long. J was trimmed by 1 base and V by 2 bases; bases with no gene match: 4. The CDR3 DNA reads as TGCGCCAGCAGCCAATACGAGCGGGAGAACACCGGGGAGCTGTTTTTT. It encodes CASSQYERENTGELFF.

V is TRBV15 and J is TRBJ1-1, with unresolved D. The CDR3 has 16 amino acids. V lost 0 bases, J lost 1 base, and 12 bases lay in between. The V gene's germline CDR1 is LNHNV and CDR2 YYDKDF (reference sequence). CDR3 DNA: TGTGCCACCAGCAGAGATAGGATGACTCAGAACACTGAAGCTTTCTTT. It codes for CATSRDRMTQNTEAFF.

CDR3 protein: CASSHFREGVYEQYF. Here the CDR3 DNA reads TGTGCCAGCAGCCATTTTAGGGAAGGTGTCTACGAGCAGTACTTC. The chain combines TRBV14 with TRBJ2-7; D call uncertain. The CDR3 length is 15 residues. V was trimmed by 3 bases and J by 3 bases, leaving 15 bases between them. Germline lookup yields CDR1 SGHDN and CDR2 FVKESK.

The chain employs TRBV7-3 and TRBJ2-7, with a tentative D call TRBD2 (5 bases). The CDR3 contains 14 residues. Germline V lookup: CDR1 SGHTA, CDR2 FQGTGA. Trimming stripped 3 bases from V and 2 bases from J, with 11 bases between. The CDR3 loop is CASSLTGSAYEQYF. In DNA, the CDR3 is TGTGCCAGCAGCTTGACGGGAAGCGCCTACGAGCAGTACTTC.

This chain links TRBV7-2 with TRBJ2-7; tentatively, D is TRBD2 (5 bases). This CDR3 has 12 amino acids. Germline V gene lookup returns CDR1 SGHTA and CDR2 FQGNSA. V dropped 6 bases and J dropped 2 bases, with 8 bases sitting between them. Here the CDR3 reads CASRIATYEQYF. The CDR3 coding sequence is TGTGCCAGCAGGATAGCGACCTACGAGCAGTACTTC.

This chain joins TRBV25-1 and TRBJ2-1; 8 positions agree with TRBD2. From germline, CDR1 is MGHDK and CDR2 SYGVNS. This CDR3 has 12 residues. With V trimmed by 2 bases and J by 13 bases, 4 bases remained unmatched. The CDR3 loop is CASSEVAGGQFF. The CDR3 DNA follows: TGTGCCAGCAGTGAAGTCGCGGGGGGACAGTTCTTC.

This chain connects TRBV4-2 to TRBJ2-1, with 8 bases lining up with TRBD2. This CDR3 comprises 15 residues. Germline V CDR1 and CDR2: LGHNA, YNFKEQ. With 4 bases clipped from V and 4 bases from J, the junction kept 6 bases outside the gene matches. As DNA, the CDR3 is TGTGCCAGCAGCCCAAGGGCTAGCGGGTACAATGAGCAGTTCTTC. Protein: CASSPRASGYNEQFF.

This chain connects TRBV6-5 to TRBJ1-1; TRBD1 is a possible D gene (5 bases). CDR1 and CDR2 (germline): MNHEY, SVGAGI. The CDR3 extends over 14 amino acids. Trimming left V 5 bases short and J 4 bases short, with 14 bases between. As DNA, the CDR3 is TGTGCCAGCAGTCCCTGGGGGGTGGGCACTGAAGCTTTCTTT. As protein: CASSPWGVGTEAFF.

The rearrangement uses TRBV11-2 and TRBJ2-2, with D unresolved. CDR3 size: 13 residues. V lost 5 bases and J 1 base, leaving 5 bases between the germline ends. Germline CDR1 SGHAT, CDR2 FQNNGV. CDR3 coding DNA: TGTGCCAGCAGCGTCAAGAACACCGGGGAGCTGTTTTTT. The encoded protein is CASSVKNTGELFF.

A word on this clone: Other nucleotide sequences in the sample specify the same CDR3. The chain is built from TRBV19 and TRBJ2-1; D call uncertain. The CDR3 is made up of 15 amino acids. The V gene lost 1 base and the J gene lost 0 bases, with 7 bases spanning the gap. CDR1 is LNHDA, CDR2 SQIVND, per germline (reference sequence). CDR3 sequence (DNA): TGTGCCAGTAGTATAGTAAGGAGCTCCTACAATGAGCAGTTCTTC. Translation: CASSIVRSSYNEQFF.

V is TRBV6-5 and J is TRBJ1-1; TRBD1 matches 7 bases. J was trimmed by 1 base and V by 0 bases; bases with no gene match: 5. The CDR3 has 16 residues. CDR1 and CDR2 from the germline V gene are MNHEY and SVGAGI. Here the CDR3 DNA reads TGTGCCAGCAGTTACTCAAAAGGACAGGAGAACACTGAAGCTTTCTTT. This translates into CASSYSKGQENTEAFF.

The V and J genes are TRBV30 and TRBJ2-2; 12 nucleotides match TRBD2. The CDR3 length is 16 residues. Germline V gives CDR1 GTSNPN, CDR2 SVGIG (reference sequence). Trimming took 2 bases from V and 3 from J; bases not matched to a gene: 4. CDR3 protein: CAWSPGLAGHTGELFF. CDR3 DNA: TGTGCCTGGAGTCCCGGACTAGCGGGACACACCGGGGAGCTGTTTTTT. Looking up the rest from reference TRBV30 and TRBJ2-2 gives the full variable domain: SQTIHQWPATLVQPVGSPLSLECTVEGTSNPNLYWYRQAAGRGLQLLFYSVGIGQISSEVPQNLSASRPQDRQFILSSKKLLLSDSGFYLCAWSPGLAGHTGELFFGEGSRLTVL.

The chain employs TRBV30 and TRBJ2-4; no clear D. The CDR3 totals 11 residues. Germline V gene data show CDR1 as GTSNPN and CDR2 as SVGIG (reference sequence). V was shortened by 5 bases and J by 7 bases, with 9 bases between the two germline ends. The CDR3 DNA is TGTGCCTGGTCGGGCAGCAACATTCAGTACTTC. As protein: CAWSGSNIQYF.

The chain employs TRBV28 and TRBJ2-7, with TRBD2 matching over 7 bases. This CDR3 has 15 residues. Trimming removed 2 bases from V and 3 bases from J; junction bases left unmatched: 7. Germline CDR1 and CDR2: MDHEN and SYDVKM. The CDR3 region has the DNA TGTGCCAGCAGTTTAACTAGCGAGAATCTCTACGAGCAGTACTTC. Its protein product is CASSLTSENLYEQYF.

V gene TRBV14 combines with J gene TRBJ1-1, with TRBD1 as a possible D gene (5 bases). Germline lookup yields CDR1 SGHDN and CDR2 FVKESK. V lost 0 bases and J 0 bases, leaving 11 bases between the germline ends. This CDR3 comprises 16 residues. The CDR3 region has the DNA TGTGCCAGCAGCCAAGAGGCGGGGGGAATGAACACTGAAGCTTTCTTT. Its protein product is CASSQEAGGMNTEAFF.

The chain employs TRBV6-4 and TRBJ2-3; the D is unclear. The ends were cut back, 0 bases at V and 0 bases at J, with 22 bases in the middle. The CDR3 has 20 amino acids. Germline V gene sequence: CDR1 MRHNA, CDR2 SNTAGT. CDR3 DNA: TGTGCCAGCAGTGACTCTGTCCGACAACGAACTATCGCTAGCACAGATACGCAGTATTTT. Translated: CASSDSVRQRTIASTDTQYF.

A single count supports this clone. The chain combines TRBV7-9 with TRBJ2-1; TRBD2 agrees at 12 bases. The CDR3 is 15 amino acids. Germline CDR1 and CDR2: SEHNR and FQNEAQ (reference sequence). V was clipped by 4 bases and J by 5 bases; unmatched bases: 3. CDR3 nucleotide sequence: TGTGCCAGCAGCTCACGACTAGCGGGAGACAATGAGCAGTTCTTC. As protein: CASSSRLAGDNEQFF.

This chain links TRBV11-2 with TRBJ2-4; D may match TRBD1 or TRBD2 (5 bases each). The V and J ends lost 2 bases and 1 base respectively, with 9 bases between them. Germline CDR1 is SGHAT and CDR2 is FQNNGV. The CDR3 spans 15 residues. The CDR3 protein is CASSLPGTAKNIQYF. The CDR3 region has the DNA TGTGCCAGCAGCTTACCGGGGACGGCCAAAAACATTCAGTACTTC.

The V and J genes are TRBV6-5 and TRBJ2-5; 10 bases are a match to TRBD2. J lost 3 bases, V lost 6 bases, and 4 bases had no gene match. Germline V CDR1 and CDR2: MNHEY, SVGAGI. This CDR3 is built from 14 residues. CDR3 amino acids: CASSLLAGEETQYF. DNA for the CDR3: TGTGCCAGCAGCCTTCTAGCGGGAGAAGAGACCCAGTACTTC.

The rearrangement links TRBV19 to TRBJ2-2; 9 nucleotides agree with TRBD1. CDR3 length equals 17 residues. Germline loops: CDR1 LNHDA, CDR2 SQIVND (reference sequence). V gave up 1 base and J gave up 3 bases; unmatched junction bases: 6. CDR3 nucleotides: TGTGCCAGTAGTATAGGCACAGGGGGCATCTACACCGGGGAGCTGTTTTTT. Translated: CASSIGTGGIYTGELFF.

In its sample, this clone was seen once. The rearrangement links TRBV7-8 to TRBJ2-3; D gene ambiguous. Trimming took off 1 base at V and 1 base at J, with 9 bases between the two ends. Germline V gene lookup returns CDR1 SGHVS and CDR2 FQNEAQ. CDR3 length: 15 residues. The CDR3 DNA is TGTGCCAGCAGCTTAGTGCCAAGGCGCACAGATACGCAGTATTTT. Its translation is CASSLVPRRTDTQYF.

The CDR3 nucleotides are TGTGCTAATCTAGGCGCTAGCGGGAGTTTTGAGCAGTTCTTC. Its translation is CANLGASGSFEQFF. This chain connects TRBV2 to TRBJ2-1; 10 positions agree with TRBD2. Germline assignment: CDR1 SNHLY and CDR2 FYNNEI. The CDR3 has 14 amino acids.

This clone was detected once. The CDR3 protein is CASSFGTSNHYEQYF. CDR3 DNA sequence: TGTGCCAGCAGCTTCGGGACTAGCAACCACTACGAGCAGTACTTC. The genes are TRBV5-4 and TRBJ2-7; the match to TRBD2 covers 9 bases. The CDR3 is 15 amino acids. Unmatched junction bases numbered 6, after V lost 2 bases and J lost 3 bases. CDR1 SGHNT and CDR2 YYREEE come from the germline V gene (reference sequence).

This clone appeared a single time. The chain employs TRBV27 and TRBJ1-2, with D possibly TRBD1 on 6 matching bases. The CDR3 sequence is 15 residues long. Trimming removed 6 bases from V and 3 bases from J, with 17 bases in between. Germline CDR1 and CDR2: MNHEY and SMNVEV (reference sequence). The CDR3 loop is CASSIHRDTYYGYTF. CDR3 nucleotides: TGTGCCAGCAGCATACACCGGGACACATACTATGGCTACACCTTC.

Here the CDR3 DNA reads TGTGCCAGCAGTGAATTTTTGGGTGCCTACGAGCAGTACTTC. This encodes CASSEFLGAYEQYF. The chain uses TRBV6-1 and TRBJ2-7; D is unresolved. CDR3 length equals 14 residues. Between the trimmed V and J ends, which lost 2 bases and 2 bases, there was a span of 10 bases. CDR1 and CDR2 (germline): MNHNS, SASEGT.

This chain's CDR3 is CASSLLGEEYEQYF. The DNA for the CDR3 is TGTGCCAGCAGTTTACTGGGGGAGGAGTACGAGCAGTACTTC. V usage is TRBV28 and J usage is TRBJ2-7, with D possibly matching TRBD2 (6 bases). Germline CDR1 MDHEN, CDR2 SYDVKM. The V and J ends lost 2 bases and 4 bases respectively, with 12 bases between them. The length of the CDR3 is 14 residues.

This chain joins TRBV19 and TRBJ2-7, with D possibly being TRBD2 (6 bases). V was pared by 9 bases and J by 3 bases, with 21 bases between. CDR3 size: 15 residues. Germline CDR1 reads LNHDA; CDR2 reads SQIVND (reference sequence). CDR3 residues: CASQSGTGILYEQYF. DNA of the CDR3: TGTGCCAGCCAGTCTGGGACTGGGATCCTCTACGAGCAGTACTTC.

The chain combines TRBV27 with TRBJ1-5; D is undetermined. Trimming shortened V by 0 bases and J by 7 bases, and 13 bases separated the two germline ends. There are 15 residues in the CDR3. CDR1 and CDR2 (germline): MNHEY, SMNVEV (reference sequence). The chain's CDR3 is CASSLSSWGRQPQHF. The CDR3 bases are TGTGCCAGCAGTTTATCGAGCTGGGGAAGGCAGCCCCAGCATTTT.

This clone occurred a few times. Other DNA sequences of this sample code for an identical CDR3. The gene calls are TRBV27 and TRBJ2-7; TRBD2 matches 7 bases. Trimming at V came to 2 bases and at J to 3 bases, leaving 1 base not matched to a gene. The CDR3 spans 13 residues. The V gene's germline CDR1 is MNHEY and CDR2 SMNVEV (reference sequence). CDR3 residues: CASSLERDYEQYF. The CDR3 DNA reads as TGTGCCAGCAGTTTAGAGCGGGACTACGAGCAGTACTTC.